This entry lists 7 T cell receptor beta chains sequenced from one sample in a study of TIL therapy for anti-PD-1-resistant metastatic lung cancer (dated by TCRdb to about 2021). Sample time point, as interpreted from the label and publication: pre-treatment sample, taken before nivolumab and TIL therapy. The baseline tumor samples, taken from the same resection that was used to grow TIL, were excised metastases, most often pleural nodules or supraclavicular lymph nodes. The immunoSEQ v3 hsTCRB kit was used to amplify TCR beta CDR3 regions from genomic DNA through bias-controlled multiplex PCR. Not all clones reach the TCRdb copy of this immuneACCESS table, which keeps in-frame sequences only. Checked studies attribute under half of the gap to unresolved V genes and leave the rest unexplained. The sample table records 20,000 to 30,000 clones; around 70% of these occur just once. The ten most abundant clones make up 6.5% to 8% of the sample.

Specimen: tumor tissue, collected at baseline. The receptors originated from a person between 25 and 79 years old with non-small cell lung cancer.

The J gene is TRBJ1-6, the V gene TRBV2, with TRBD1 identical over 10 bases. This CDR3 has 17 residues. Trimming at V came to 2 bases and at J to 2 bases, leaving 3 bases not matched to a gene. The V gene's germline CDR1 is SNHLY and CDR2 FYNNEI. The CDR3 bases are TGTGCCAGCAGTGAAAGGGACAGGGGTCCCTATAATTCACCCCTCCACTTT. Translated, it gives CASSERDRGPYNSPLHF.

The chain couples TRBV7-8 to TRBJ1-1; perhaps TRBD1 as D (5 bases). CDR3 length: 12 amino acids. Germline CDR1 and CDR2: SGHVS and FQNEAQ. V was trimmed by 5 bases and J by 4 bases, leaving 8 bases between them. The CDR3 region has the DNA TGTGCCAGCAGCCGCGGGGGCACTGAAGCTTTCTTT. This translates into CASSRGGTEAFF.

This rearrangement joins TRBV18 to TRBJ1-6; D not resolved. Germline V gene sequence: CDR1 KGHSH, CDR2 LQKENI. The CDR3 totals 12 residues. V was pared by 9 bases and J by 7 bases, with 10 bases between. Written as DNA, the CDR3 is TGTGCCAGACAGACGAAAAATTCACCCCTCCACTTT. Its protein is CARQTKNSPLHF.

To note about this clone: The junction and the germline gene differ at one end; a read error may be behind it. The CDR3 nucleotides are TGTGCTAGCAGCCTTAGCGGGGGAGAGCAGTTCTTC. Encoded protein: CASSLSGGEQFF. The chain employs TRBV7-7 and TRBJ2-1, with TRBD2 matching over 9 bases. The length of the CDR3 is 12 residues. Germline-derived CDR1 and CDR2 are SSHAT and FNYEAQ (reference sequence).

The rearrangement links TRBV30 to TRBJ1-4; D possibly corresponds to TRBD1 (5 bases). Germline CDR1 reads GTSNPN; CDR2 reads SVGIG (reference sequence). The CDR3 is made up of 15 amino acids. V gave up 2 bases and J gave up 4 bases, with 14 bases separating them. The CDR3 here is CAWSPQGKDNEKLFF. The CDR3 nucleotides are TGTGCCTGGAGTCCCCAGGGTAAAGATAATGAAAAACTGTTTTTT.

The gene calls are TRBV10-1 and TRBJ2-7; TRBD1 agrees at 8 bases. With 3 bases clipped from V and 0 bases from J, the junction kept 7 bases outside the gene matches. Germline loops: CDR1 WNHNN, CDR2 SYGVQD (reference sequence). This CDR3 spans 16 amino acids. The CDR3 here is CASSDSGTGASYEQYF. CDR3 DNA sequence: TGCGCCAGCAGTGATTCCGGGACAGGCGCCTCCTACGAGCAGTACTTC.

This chain joins TRBV19 and TRBJ2-1; D remains ambiguous. The length of the CDR3 is 15 residues. The V gene lost 6 bases and the J gene lost 0 bases, with 12 bases spanning the gap. Germline V gene sequence: CDR1 LNHDA, CDR2 SQIVND (reference sequence). The CDR3 reads CASRGDARSYNEQFF. CDR3 nucleotide sequence: TGTGCCAGTAGGGGTGACGCCCGCTCCTACAATGAGCAGTTCTTC.